These T cell receptor beta chains were read from a single sample in a study of CD8 T cells in ankylosing spondylitis. TCRdb itself ran the 5' RACE reads through MiXCR, one entry per CDR3 protein. The sample shows over 450,000 distinct CDR3 sequences, more than 9.5% of them seen only once. Sequencing was carried out using blood, either unsorted or a sorted T cell fraction (not recorded which). All receptors come from a male donor with ankylosing spondylitis. Both conserved end residues are part of each CDR3. A D gene is named only where the DNA matches it firmly. Clone size, where shown, is once, few, many, or a class for clones that have expanded.

V gene: TRBV27; J gene: TRBJ1-5; clone size: few; D gene: .; CDR3 protein: CASSGRNSSFAQPQHF; CDR3 DNA: TGTGCCAGCAGTGGCCGGAACAGCTCCTTCGCTCAGCCCCAGCATTTT
V gene: TRBV28; J gene: TRBJ2-4; clone size: .; D gene: .; CDR3 protein: CASSPGTGAPGGNIQYF; CDR3 DNA: TGTGCCAGCAGTCCCGGGACGGGGGCCCCGGGGGGAAACATTCAGTACTTC
V gene: TRBV12-3/TRBV12-4; J gene: TRBJ1-1; clone size: few; D gene: .; CDR3 protein: CASSLNEAFF; CDR3 DNA: TGTGCCAGCAGTTTAAATGAAGCTTTCTTT
V gene: TRBV6-5; J gene: TRBJ1-6; clone size: .; D gene: .; CDR3 protein: CASSYSSGGGNNSPLHF; CDR3 DNA: TGTGCCAGCAGTTACTCGAGCGGTGGGGGAAATAATTCACCCCTCCACTTT
V gene: TRBV9; J gene: TRBJ1-5; clone size: .; D gene: .; CDR3 protein: CASSVDVDQPQHF; CDR3 DNA: TGTGCCAGCAGCGTCGACGTCGATCAGCCCCAGCATTTT
V gene: TRBV18; J gene: TRBJ2-3; clone size: .; D gene: TRBD1; CDR3 protein: CASSPTAGGGTDTQYF; CDR3 DNA: TGTGCCAGCTCACCAACGGCAGGGGGCGGCACAGATACGCAGTATTTT
V gene: TRBV7-6; J gene: TRBJ1-4; clone size: many; D gene: TRBD1; CDR3 protein: CASSLAGTGGEKLFF; CDR3 DNA: TGTGCCAGCAGCTTAGCCGGGACAGGAGGGGAAAAACTGTTTTTT
V gene: TRBV20-1; J gene: TRBJ1-1; clone size: .; D gene: .; CDR3 protein: CSAERTENTEAFF; CDR3 DNA: TGCAGTGCTGAGAGGACGGAGAACACTGAAGCTTTCTTT
V gene: TRBV5-1; J gene: TRBJ2-3; clone size: .; D gene: TRBD2; CDR3 protein: CASSLMSGSIDTQYF; CDR3 DNA: TGCGCCAGCAGCTTGATGAGCGGGAGTATAGATACGCAGTATTTT
V gene: TRBV11-2; J gene: TRBJ2-3; clone size: .; D gene: .; CDR3 protein: CASSLGVRTDTQYF; CDR3 DNA: TGTGCCAGCAGCTTAGGGGTTAGAACAGATACGCAGTATTTT
V gene: TRBV15; J gene: TRBJ2-5; clone size: few; D gene: .; CDR3 protein: CATSRALADGTQYF; CDR3 DNA: TGTGCCACCAGCAGAGCGCTAGCCGACGGGACCCAGTACTTC
V gene: TRBV2; J gene: TRBJ1-5; clone size: once; D gene: .; CDR3 protein: CASSFRAVGQPQHF; CDR3 DNA: TGTGCCAGCAGTTTCCGGGCAGTGGGTCAGCCCCAGCATTTT
V gene: TRBV12-3/TRBV12-4; J gene: TRBJ1-2; clone size: many; D gene: .; CDR3 protein: CASSPRGAYGYTF; CDR3 DNA: TGTGCCAGCAGTCCCCGGGGCGCCTATGGCTACACCTTC
V gene: TRBV12-3/TRBV12-4; J gene: TRBJ1-5; clone size: .; D gene: .; CDR3 protein: CASSFRGQPQHF; CDR3 DNA: TGTGCCAGCAGTTTCCGTGGTCAGCCCCAGCATTTT
V gene: TRBV10-3; J gene: TRBJ2-5; clone size: .; D gene: .; CDR3 protein: CAISGGQTVQETQYF; CDR3 DNA: TGTGCCATCAGCGGCGGACAGACAGTCCAAGAGACCCAGTACTTC
V gene: TRBV7-4; J gene: TRBJ1-6; clone size: .; D gene: .; CDR3 protein: CASSLGEVYSYNSPLHF; CDR3 DNA: TGTGCCAGCAGCTTAGGCGAAGTATACTCCTATAATTCACCCCTCCACTTT
V gene: TRBV5-1; J gene: TRBJ2-5; clone size: many; D gene: .; CDR3 protein: CASSPDSQETQYF; CDR3 DNA: TGTGCCAGCAGCCCCGACAGTCAAGAGACCCAGTACTTC
V gene: TRBV20-1; J gene: TRBJ1-1; clone size: .; D gene: .; CDR3 protein: CSARDPANTEAFF; CDR3 DNA: TGCAGTGCTAGAGATCCCGCGAACACTGAAGCTTTCTTT
V gene: TRBV2; J gene: TRBJ2-6; clone size: .; D gene: .; CDR3 protein: CASSETGRTGANVLTF; CDR3 DNA: TGTGCCAGCAGTGAGACAGGGAGGACTGGGGCCAACGTCCTGACTTTC
V gene: TRBV5-1; J gene: TRBJ2-3; clone size: many; D gene: TRBD1; CDR3 protein: CASSGGQVADTQYF; CDR3 DNA: TGCGCCAGCAGCGGCGGACAGGTCGCAGATACGCAGTATTTT
V gene: TRBV6-1; J gene: TRBJ1-2; clone size: .; D gene: .; CDR3 protein: CASSVGQYGYTF; CDR3 DNA: TGTGCCAGCAGTGTGGGGCAGTATGGCTACACCTTC
V gene: TRBV20-1; J gene: TRBJ1-2; clone size: .; D gene: .; CDR3 protein: CSAQIGGNLSGYTF; CDR3 DNA: TGCAGTGCACAGATTGGTGGGAACCTATCTGGCTACACCTTC